The present TCR beta chain was sequenced within a study of T cell changes during pregnancy in multiple sclerosis. Germline-derived CDR1 and CDR2 are SEHNR and FQNEAQ (reference sequence). The CDR3 loop spans 15 amino acids. V was trimmed by 1 base and J by 4 bases, leaving 14 bases between them. Sequencing used immunoSEQ multiplex PCR; TCRdb keeps in-frame clones, though not all of them. The sample yields 100,000 or so clones, 80% to 95% seen once. The receptor was isolated from a female donor with multiple sclerosis, enrolled in a pregnancy study. The chain couples TRBV7-9 to TRBJ2-7, with unresolved D. Here the sequenced sample was peripheral blood, taken in the second trimester of pregnancy. DNA for the CDR3: TGTGCCAGCAGCTTAGGGTTGCCTGGGCTATACGAGCAGTACTTC. Its translation is CASSLGLPGLYEQYF. Drawing the rest from reference TRBV7-9 and TRBJ2-7, the complete variable domain is DTGVSQNPRHKITKRGQNVTFRCDPISEHNRLYWYRQTLGQGPEFLTYFQNEAQLEKSRLLSDRFSAERPKGSFSTLEIQRTEQGDSAMYLCASSLGLPGLYEQYFGPGTRLTVT.